These T cell receptor beta chains were read from a single sample in a study of cytomegalovirus exposure and HLA in healthy donors. Libraries were prepared by immunoSEQ multiplex PCR; TCRdb keeps only in-frame clonotypes and omits some of them. The data show roughly 130,000 clones, around 65% seen once. The sample taken for sequencing was PBMCs. The receptors were gathered from a woman aged 60-70 years in good health and CMV-seronegative. The CDR3 runs from the conserved cysteine through the conserved F or W. A D gene is named only where the DNA matches it firmly. Not all rows give a size; the values are once, few, many and, for expanded clones, a class.

d_call: .
j_call: TRBJ2-7
v_call: TRBV6-5
clone_size: .
cdr3_aa: CASSYGTSYSYEQYF
cdr3_nt: TGTGCCAGCAGTTACGGGACATCCTACTCCTACGAGCAGTACTTC

d_call: .
j_call: TRBJ2-5
v_call: TRBV7-3
clone_size: .
cdr3_aa: CASSRGIQETQYF
cdr3_nt: TGTGCCAGCAGCCGCGGGATCCAAGAGACCCAGTACTTC

d_call: TRBD2
j_call: TRBJ2-3
v_call: TRBV7-2
clone_size: .
cdr3_aa: CASSLGAGGPDTQYF
cdr3_nt: TGTGCCAGCAGCTTAGGGGCGGGGGGACCAGATACGCAGTATTTT

d_call: TRBD2
j_call: TRBJ2-1
v_call: TRBV7-2
clone_size: .
cdr3_aa: CASSGTSGSPTRNEQFF
cdr3_nt: TGTGCCAGCTCTGGGACTAGCGGGAGCCCTACACGCAATGAGCAGTTCTTC

d_call: .
j_call: TRBJ2-2
v_call: TRBV5-1
clone_size: few
cdr3_aa: CASSLAKQGGELFF
cdr3_nt: TGCGCCAGCAGCTTGGCTAAGCAGGGCGGGGAGCTGTTTTTT

d_call: .
j_call: TRBJ2-7
v_call: TRBV7-2
clone_size: .
cdr3_aa: CASSPPKFPYEQYF
cdr3_nt: TGTGCCAGCAGCCCCCCTAAATTTCCCTACGAGCAGTACTTC

d_call: .
j_call: TRBJ2-4
v_call: TRBV1
clone_size: .
cdr3_aa: CTSSQDRDSQLAKNIQYF
cdr3_nt: TGCACCAGCAGCCAAGATCGAGACAGCCAACTAGCCAAAAACATTCAGTACTTC

d_call: TRBD2
j_call: TRBJ2-7
v_call: TRBV5-4
clone_size: once
cdr3_aa: CASSLSSGGRGEQYF
cdr3_nt: TGTGCCAGCAGCTTGTCTAGCGGGGGGAGAGGCGAGCAGTACTTC

d_call: TRBD1
j_call: TRBJ1-2
v_call: TRBV25-1
clone_size: few
cdr3_aa: CASSLGTGATYGYTF
cdr3_nt: TGTGCCAGCAGCCTCGGGACAGGGGCCACCTATGGCTACACCTTC

d_call: .
j_call: TRBJ1-1
v_call: TRBV6-4
clone_size: .
cdr3_aa: CASRQGTGTEAFF
cdr3_nt: TGTGCCAGCAGACAGGGTACCGGGACTGAAGCTTTCTTT

d_call: TRBD2
j_call: TRBJ2-7
v_call: TRBV28
clone_size: .
cdr3_aa: CASRAGVYEQYF
cdr3_nt: TGTGCCAGTCGGGCGGGAGTCTACGAGCAGTACTTC

d_call: .
j_call: TRBJ1-2
v_call: TRBV29-1
clone_size: few
cdr3_aa: CSRGIAYGYTF
cdr3_nt: TGCAGCCGCGGCATCGCCTATGGCTACACCTTC

d_call: TRBD2
j_call: TRBJ2-3
v_call: TRBV29-1
clone_size: few
cdr3_aa: CSVVRTSSEQYF
cdr3_nt: TGCAGCGTTGTCAGGACTAGTTCGGAGCAGTATTTT

d_call: TRBD2
j_call: TRBJ2-3
v_call: TRBV7-2
clone_size: few
cdr3_aa: CASSFQRGTDTQYF
cdr3_nt: TGTGCCAGCAGCTTTCAGCGGGGGACAGATACGCAGTATTTT

d_call: TRBD2
j_call: TRBJ2-7
v_call: TRBV6-5
clone_size: .
cdr3_aa: CASRGGSTYEQYF
cdr3_nt: TGTGCCAGCAGGGGGGGGTCCACCTACGAGCAGTACTTC

d_call: .
j_call: TRBJ1-3
v_call: TRBV19
clone_size: .
cdr3_aa: CASTPTAGGNTIYF
cdr3_nt: TGTGCCAGTACCCCTACAGCGGGTGGAAACACCATATATTTT

d_call: TRBD1
j_call: TRBJ1-1
v_call: TRBV2
clone_size: .
cdr3_aa: CASSDWDSLSTEAFF
cdr3_nt: TGTGCCAGCAGTGATTGGGACAGCCTGAGCACTGAAGCTTTCTTT

d_call: TRBD2
j_call: TRBJ2-5
v_call: TRBV19
clone_size: .
cdr3_aa: CASSKGTSGSGGTQYF
cdr3_nt: TGTGCCAGTAGTAAAGGGACTAGCGGGTCGGGGGGGACCCAGTACTTC

d_call: .
j_call: TRBJ2-3
v_call: TRBV5-1
clone_size: .
cdr3_aa: CASSLAGDRTDTQYF
cdr3_nt: TGCGCCAGCAGCTTGGCAGGGGATCGCACAGATACGCAGTATTTT

d_call: TRBD2
j_call: TRBJ2-7
v_call: TRBV27
clone_size: .
cdr3_aa: CASSLSGLAGRYEQYF
cdr3_nt: TGTGCCAGCAGTTTATCGGGGCTAGCGGGGCGCTACGAGCAGTACTTC

d_call: .
j_call: TRBJ2-5
v_call: TRBV5-4
clone_size: .
cdr3_aa: CASSLPNVGETQYF
cdr3_nt: TGTGCCAGCAGCCTGCCCAATGTCGGAGAGACCCAGTACTTC

d_call: TRBD1
j_call: TRBJ2-2
v_call: TRBV7-3
clone_size: once
cdr3_aa: CASSRQGGLAANTGELFF
cdr3_nt: TGTGCCAGCAGCCGACAGGGGGGGCTAGCGGCGAACACCGGGGAGCTGTTTTTT

d_call: .
j_call: TRBJ1-5
v_call: TRBV7-8
clone_size: .
cdr3_aa: CASSSPGGTRGNQPQHF
cdr3_nt: TGTGCCAGCAGCTCTCCGGGAGGAACTCGGGGCAATCAGCCCCAGCATTTT

d_call: TRBD1
j_call: TRBJ2-3
v_call: TRBV7-7
clone_size: .
cdr3_aa: CASSMGPGGSDTQYF
cdr3_nt: TGTGCTAGCAGCATGGGGCCAGGGGGCTCAGATACGCAGTATTTT

d_call: .
j_call: TRBJ2-2
v_call: TRBV7-8
clone_size: few
cdr3_aa: CASSLESSIGGELFF
cdr3_nt: TGTGCCAGCAGCTTAGAATCGAGCATCGGCGGGGAGCTGTTTTTT

d_call: TRBD2
j_call: TRBJ2-2
v_call: TRBV5-4
clone_size: few
cdr3_aa: CASSPGTSGSLSGELFF
cdr3_nt: TGTGCCAGCAGCCCAGGGACTAGCGGGAGTTTGTCCGGGGAGCTGTTTTTT

d_call: TRBD1
j_call: TRBJ2-5
v_call: TRBV19
clone_size: .
cdr3_aa: CASTPGQRYGETQYF
cdr3_nt: TGTGCCAGTACTCCGGGACAGAGGTACGGGGAGACCCAGTACTTC

d_call: TRBD2
j_call: TRBJ2-2
v_call: TRBV7-2
clone_size: .
cdr3_aa: CASNQRGGTGELFF
cdr3_nt: TGTGCCAGCAACCAGCGGGGGGGGACCGGGGAGCTGTTTTTT

d_call: TRBD2
j_call: TRBJ2-1
v_call: TRBV7-3
clone_size: .
cdr3_aa: CASSRRDYYNEQFF
cdr3_nt: TGTGCCAGCAGCAGACGGGACTACTACAATGAGCAGTTCTTC

d_call: TRBD2
j_call: TRBJ2-2
v_call: TRBV5-1
clone_size: .
cdr3_aa: CASSLAGLASGSRTGELFF
cdr3_nt: TGCGCCAGCAGCTTGGCGGGGTTGGCTAGCGGGAGTCGCACCGGGGAGCTGTTTTTT

d_call: .
j_call: TRBJ2-1
v_call: TRBV7-9
clone_size: .
cdr3_aa: CSSSPRGNSYNEQFF
cdr3_nt: TGTTCCAGCAGCCCCAGGGGTAACTCCTACAATGAGCAGTTCTTC

d_call: .
j_call: TRBJ2-3
v_call: TRBV25-1
clone_size: .
cdr3_aa: CASSGPRRGNTDTQYF
cdr3_nt: TGTGCCAGCAGTGGGCCAAGGAGGGGAAACACAGATACGCAGTATTTT

d_call: TRBD1
j_call: TRBJ2-2
v_call: TRBV14
clone_size: .
cdr3_aa: CASSPRTGTGIPGELFF
cdr3_nt: TGTGCCAGCAGCCCGAGAACCGGGACAGGGATCCCCGGGGAGCTGTTTTTT

d_call: .
j_call: TRBJ2-2
v_call: TRBV10-3
clone_size: .
cdr3_aa: CAISVAFPTGELFF
cdr3_nt: TGTGCCATCAGTGTGGCTTTCCCGACCGGGGAGCTGTTTTTT

d_call: .
j_call: TRBJ2-5
v_call: TRBV21-1
clone_size: .
cdr3_aa: CASSKQRGWETQYF
cdr3_nt: TGTGCCAGCAGCAAACAGCGGGGTTGGGAGACCCAGTACTTC

d_call: TRBD1
j_call: TRBJ2-7
v_call: TRBV4-3
clone_size: .
cdr3_aa: CASSQAAHRGYEQYF
cdr3_nt: TGCGCCAGCAGCCAAGCTGCCCACAGGGGCTACGAGCAGTACTTC

d_call: TRBD1
j_call: TRBJ2-7
v_call: TRBV7-2
clone_size: .
cdr3_aa: CASSFGGQRSYEQYF
cdr3_nt: TGTGCCAGCAGCTTTGGGGGACAGAGATCCTACGAGCAGTACTTC

d_call: .
j_call: TRBJ2-3
v_call: TRBV7-9
clone_size: few
cdr3_aa: CSSSPPQRADTQYF
cdr3_nt: TGTTCCAGCAGCCCCCCCCAGCGCGCAGATACGCAGTATTTT

d_call: TRBD2
j_call: TRBJ2-5
v_call: TRBV7-9
clone_size: .
cdr3_aa: CSSSLDGGLAEETQYF
cdr3_nt: TGTTCCAGCAGCTTAGACGGGGGACTAGCGGAAGAGACCCAGTACTTC

d_call: .
j_call: TRBJ2-2
v_call: TRBV25-1
clone_size: few
cdr3_aa: CASSGVGVANTGELFF
cdr3_nt: TGTGCCAGCAGTGGGGTAGGGGTTGCGAACACCGGGGAGCTGTTTTTT

d_call: .
j_call: TRBJ2-3
v_call: TRBV4-3
clone_size: .
cdr3_aa: CASSQAGTPQYF
cdr3_nt: TGCGCCAGCAGCCAGGCCGGGACACCGCAGTATTTT

d_call: .
j_call: TRBJ2-3
v_call: TRBV7-2
clone_size: .
cdr3_aa: CASSLLGADTQYF
cdr3_nt: TGTGCCAGCAGCTTATTAGGGGCAGATACGCAGTATTTT

d_call: .
j_call: TRBJ2-7
v_call: TRBV21-1
clone_size: .
cdr3_aa: CASSKDYPPLEQYF
cdr3_nt: TGTGCCAGCAGCAAGGACTACCCCCCTCTCGAGCAGTACTTC

d_call: .
j_call: TRBJ2-1
v_call: TRBV9
clone_size: .
cdr3_aa: CASSVGTRSYEQFF
cdr3_nt: TGTGCCAGCAGCGTAGGAACGCGGTCATATGAGCAGTTCTTC

d_call: .
j_call: TRBJ1-5
v_call: TRBV28
clone_size: .
cdr3_aa: CASSLTDNNQPQHF
cdr3_nt: TGTGCCAGCAGTTTAACCGACAACAATCAGCCCCAGCATTTT

d_call: .
j_call: TRBJ2-5
v_call: TRBV25-1
clone_size: .
cdr3_aa: CASSPQGPQETQYF
cdr3_nt: TGTGCCAGCAGTCCCCAGGGCCCCCAAGAGACCCAGTACTTC

d_call: TRBD2
j_call: TRBJ2-1
v_call: TRBV14
clone_size: .
cdr3_aa: CASAWGGSYNEQFF
cdr3_nt: TGTGCCAGCGCCTGGGGGGGGTCCTACAATGAGCAGTTCTTC

d_call: .
j_call: TRBJ1-2
v_call: TRBV19
clone_size: few
cdr3_aa: CASSEREGGYTF
cdr3_nt: TGTGCCAGTAGTGAGAGGGAAGGAGGCTACACCTTC

d_call: .
j_call: TRBJ2-3
v_call: TRBV20-1
clone_size: .
cdr3_aa: CSASDTGSQYF
cdr3_nt: TGCAGTGCTAGTGACACGGGATCGCAGTATTTT